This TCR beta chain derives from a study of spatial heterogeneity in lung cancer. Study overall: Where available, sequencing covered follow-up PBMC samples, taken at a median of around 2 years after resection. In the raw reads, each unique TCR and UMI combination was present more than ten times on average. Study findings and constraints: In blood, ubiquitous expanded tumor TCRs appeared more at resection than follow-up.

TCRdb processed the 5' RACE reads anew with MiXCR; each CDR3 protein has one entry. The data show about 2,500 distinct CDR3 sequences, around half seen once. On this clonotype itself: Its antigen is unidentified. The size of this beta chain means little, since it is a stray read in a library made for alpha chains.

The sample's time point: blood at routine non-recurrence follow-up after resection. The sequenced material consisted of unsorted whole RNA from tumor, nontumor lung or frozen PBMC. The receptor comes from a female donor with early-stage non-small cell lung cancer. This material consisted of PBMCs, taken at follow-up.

CDR3 protein: CASRGPSYEQYF. The CDR3 DNA reads TGTGCCAGCAGAGGTCCTTCCTACGAGCAGTACTTC. The gene calls are TRBV19 and TRBJ2-7; D call uncertain. Trimming shortened V by 9 bases and J by 1 base, and 10 bases separated the two germline ends. There are 12 residues in the CDR3. Per germline, CDR1 LNHDA and CDR2 SQIVND (reference sequence).